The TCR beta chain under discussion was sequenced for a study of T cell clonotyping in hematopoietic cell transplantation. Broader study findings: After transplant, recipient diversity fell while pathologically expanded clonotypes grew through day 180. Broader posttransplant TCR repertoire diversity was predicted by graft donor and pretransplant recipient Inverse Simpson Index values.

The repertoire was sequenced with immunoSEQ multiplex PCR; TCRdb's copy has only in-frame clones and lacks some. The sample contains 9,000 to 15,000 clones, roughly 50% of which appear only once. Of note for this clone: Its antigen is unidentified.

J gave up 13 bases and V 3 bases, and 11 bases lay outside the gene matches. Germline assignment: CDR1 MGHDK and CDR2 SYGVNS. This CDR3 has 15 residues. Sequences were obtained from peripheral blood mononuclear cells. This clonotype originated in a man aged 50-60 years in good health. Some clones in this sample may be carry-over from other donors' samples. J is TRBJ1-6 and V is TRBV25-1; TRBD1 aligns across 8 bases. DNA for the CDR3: TGTGCCAGCAGTGATGGGACAGGCCCATCACCCCCCCTCCACTTT. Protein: CASSDGTGPSPPLHF.